This TCR beta chain appears in the sequencing data of a study of T cells in women clearing cervical HPV infection. Method: immunoSEQ multiplex PCR; TCRdb's copy keeps in-frame clones and lacks some. The table for this sample gives about 32,000 clones. The clonotype originates from a woman aged 18-70 years with a cervical HPV16 infection that either progressed to CIN3+ or cleared (not recorded which). Input material: blood buffy coat.

The CDR3 sequence is CASTPRAGLGYTF. The DNA read from the CDR3 is TGTGCCAGTACCCCTCGGGCAGGGCTAGGC. The chain has TRBV19 and TRBJ1-2, with D possibly TRBD1 on 5 matching bases. The sequence runs out 3 residues before the end of the CDR3; the remainder is reconstructed from the germline J gene. The CDR3 consists of 13 residues. Per germline, CDR1 LNHDA and CDR2 SQIVND (reference sequence).